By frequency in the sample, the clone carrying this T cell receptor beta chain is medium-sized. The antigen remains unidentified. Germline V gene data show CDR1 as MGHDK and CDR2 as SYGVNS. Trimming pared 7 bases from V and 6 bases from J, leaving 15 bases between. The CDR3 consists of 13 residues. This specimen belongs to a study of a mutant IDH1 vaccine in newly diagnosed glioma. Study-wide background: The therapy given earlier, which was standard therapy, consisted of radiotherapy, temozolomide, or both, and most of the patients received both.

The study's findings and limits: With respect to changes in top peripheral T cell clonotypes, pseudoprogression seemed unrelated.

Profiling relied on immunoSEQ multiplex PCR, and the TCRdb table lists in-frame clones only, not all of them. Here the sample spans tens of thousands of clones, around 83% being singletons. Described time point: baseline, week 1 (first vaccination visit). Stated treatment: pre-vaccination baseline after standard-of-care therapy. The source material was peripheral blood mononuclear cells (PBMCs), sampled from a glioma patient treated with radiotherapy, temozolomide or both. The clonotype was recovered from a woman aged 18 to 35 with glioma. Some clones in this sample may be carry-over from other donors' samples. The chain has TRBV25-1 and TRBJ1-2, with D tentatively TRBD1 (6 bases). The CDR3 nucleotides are TGTGCCAGCACTCTAGGGGGGTCTGATGGCTACACCTTC. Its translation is CASTLGGSDGYTF.